This T cell receptor (beta chain) stems from a study of T cell responses to AZD1222 COVID-19 vaccine. The study's findings and limits: In the spike-specific TCR repertoire, nearly half reportedly target unmutated variant regions. Females outnumbered males among donors, who were mostly white British; clonal diversity was possibly underestimated.

Assay: immunoSEQ multiplex PCR; the TCRdb copy retains only in-frame clones and omits some. The table lists about 170,000 clones, over 90% of them singletons. The CDR3 extends over 13 amino acids. V gave up 3 bases and J gave up 5 bases, with 8 bases separating them. Per germline, CDR1 MNHEY and CDR2 SMNVEV (reference sequence). As regards this clone: Antigen specificity is unknown.

The receptor was derived from an adult in good health. The material sequenced was peripheral blood, taken on day 0 of AZD1222 vaccination. The rearrangement uses TRBV27 and TRBJ1-5; D is undetermined. The CDR3: CASSFFRDQPQHF. The CDR3 DNA reads as TGTGCCAGCAGTTTCTTTCGCGATCAGCCCCAGCATTTT.